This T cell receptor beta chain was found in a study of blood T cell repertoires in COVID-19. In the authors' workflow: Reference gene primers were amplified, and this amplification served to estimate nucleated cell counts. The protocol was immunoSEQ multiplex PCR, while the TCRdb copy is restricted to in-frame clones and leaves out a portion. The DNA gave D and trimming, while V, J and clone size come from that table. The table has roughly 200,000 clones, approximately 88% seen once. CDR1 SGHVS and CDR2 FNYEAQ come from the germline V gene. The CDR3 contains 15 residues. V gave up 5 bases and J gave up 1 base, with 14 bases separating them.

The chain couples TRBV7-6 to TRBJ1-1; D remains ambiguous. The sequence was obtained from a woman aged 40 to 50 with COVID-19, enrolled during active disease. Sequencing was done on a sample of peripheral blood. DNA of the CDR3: TGTGCCAGCAGCCCAACCCCGACAACGAACACTGAAGCTTTCTTT. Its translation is CASSPTPTTNTEAFF.